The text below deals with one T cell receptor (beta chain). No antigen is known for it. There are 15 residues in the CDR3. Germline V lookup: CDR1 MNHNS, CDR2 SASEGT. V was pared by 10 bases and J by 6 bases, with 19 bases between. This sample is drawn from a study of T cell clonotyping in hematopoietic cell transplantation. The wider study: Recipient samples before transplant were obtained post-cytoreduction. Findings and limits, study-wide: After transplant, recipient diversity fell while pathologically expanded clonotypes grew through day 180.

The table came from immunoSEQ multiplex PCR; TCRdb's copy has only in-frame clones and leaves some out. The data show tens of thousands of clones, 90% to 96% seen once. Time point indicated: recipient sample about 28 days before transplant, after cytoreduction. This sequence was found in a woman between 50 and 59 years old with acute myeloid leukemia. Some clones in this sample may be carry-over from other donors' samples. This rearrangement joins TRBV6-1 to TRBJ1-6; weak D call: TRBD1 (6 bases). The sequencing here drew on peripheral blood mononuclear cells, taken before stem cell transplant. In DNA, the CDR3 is TGTGCCATTCCCCGGGAGGGGGGCGGTAATTCACCCCTCCACTTT. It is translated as CAIPREGGGNSPLHF.